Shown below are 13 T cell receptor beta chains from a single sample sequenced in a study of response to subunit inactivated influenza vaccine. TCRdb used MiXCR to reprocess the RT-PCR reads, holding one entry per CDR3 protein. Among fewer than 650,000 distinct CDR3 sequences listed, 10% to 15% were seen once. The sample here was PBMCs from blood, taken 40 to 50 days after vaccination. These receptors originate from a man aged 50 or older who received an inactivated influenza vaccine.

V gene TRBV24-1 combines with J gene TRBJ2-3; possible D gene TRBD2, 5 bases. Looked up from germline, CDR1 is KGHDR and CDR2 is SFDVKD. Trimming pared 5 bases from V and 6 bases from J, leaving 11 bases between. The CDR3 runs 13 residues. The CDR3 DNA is TGTGCCACCAGTGCCGAATTAGCGGATACGCAGTATTTT. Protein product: CATSAELADTQYF.

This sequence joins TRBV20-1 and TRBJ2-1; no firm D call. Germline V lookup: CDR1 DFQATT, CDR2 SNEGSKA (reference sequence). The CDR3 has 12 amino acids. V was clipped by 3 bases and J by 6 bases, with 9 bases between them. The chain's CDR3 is CSASYQSNEQFF. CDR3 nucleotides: TGCAGTGCTAGTTACCAGTCCAATGAGCAGTTCTTC.

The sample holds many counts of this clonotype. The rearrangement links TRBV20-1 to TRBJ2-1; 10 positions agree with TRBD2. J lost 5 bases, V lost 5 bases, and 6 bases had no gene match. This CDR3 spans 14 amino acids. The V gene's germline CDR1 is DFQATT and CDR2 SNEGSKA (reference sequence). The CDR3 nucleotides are TGCAGTGCTGGTAGACTAGCGGGCCACAATGAGCAGTTCTTC. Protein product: CSAGRLAGHNEQFF.

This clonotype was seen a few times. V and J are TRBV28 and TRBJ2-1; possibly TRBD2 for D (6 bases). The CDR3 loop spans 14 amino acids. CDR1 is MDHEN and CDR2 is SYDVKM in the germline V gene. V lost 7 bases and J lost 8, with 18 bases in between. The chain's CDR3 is CASKRLGLAYEQFF. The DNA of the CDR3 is TGTGCCAGCAAAAGACTAGGGCTTGCCTATGAGCAGTTCTTC.

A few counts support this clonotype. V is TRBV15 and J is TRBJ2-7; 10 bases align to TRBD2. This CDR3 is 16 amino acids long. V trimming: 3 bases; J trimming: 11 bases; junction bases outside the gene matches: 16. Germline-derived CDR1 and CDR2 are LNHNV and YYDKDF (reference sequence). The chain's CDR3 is CATSSAPSGGPKAKYF. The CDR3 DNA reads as TGTGCCACCAGCAGTGCTCCTAGCGGGGGCCCTAAGGCGAAGTACTTC.

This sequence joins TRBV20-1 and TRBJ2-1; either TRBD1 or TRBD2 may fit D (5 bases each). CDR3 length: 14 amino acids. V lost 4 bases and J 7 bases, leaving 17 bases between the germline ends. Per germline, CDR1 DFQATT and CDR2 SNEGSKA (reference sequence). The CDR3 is CSAIVLRGVNEQFF. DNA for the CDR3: TGCAGTGCTATAGTCTTAAGGGGAGTAAATGAGCAGTTCTTC.

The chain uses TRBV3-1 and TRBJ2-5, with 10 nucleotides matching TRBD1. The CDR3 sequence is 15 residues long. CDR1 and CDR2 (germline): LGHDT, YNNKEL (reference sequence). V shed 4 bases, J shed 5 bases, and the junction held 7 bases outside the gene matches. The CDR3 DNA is TGTGCCAGCAGCCGCCCTTTGACAGGGGGCGAGACCCAGTACTTC. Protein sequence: CASSRPLTGGETQYF.

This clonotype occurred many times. The CDR3 sequence: CSARTGDNSPLHF. Written as DNA, the CDR3 is TGCAGTGCGAGGACAGGGGATAATTCACCCCTCCACTTT. This chain joins TRBV20-1 and TRBJ1-6, with 9 bases that match TRBD1. The CDR3 consists of 13 residues. The junction had 2 bases not matched to a gene; V was cut back by 6 bases and J by 5 bases. Looked up from germline, CDR1 is DFQATT and CDR2 is SNEGSKA (reference sequence).

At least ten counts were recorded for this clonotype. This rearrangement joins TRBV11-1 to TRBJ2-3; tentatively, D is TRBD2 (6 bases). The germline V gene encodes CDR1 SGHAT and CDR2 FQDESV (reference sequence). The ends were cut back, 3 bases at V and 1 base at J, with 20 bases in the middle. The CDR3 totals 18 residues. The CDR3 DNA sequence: TGTGCCAGCAGCTTTCCCTGGGGACTGGGCGGGGGCACAGATACGCAGTATTTT. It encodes CASSFPWGLGGGTDTQYF.

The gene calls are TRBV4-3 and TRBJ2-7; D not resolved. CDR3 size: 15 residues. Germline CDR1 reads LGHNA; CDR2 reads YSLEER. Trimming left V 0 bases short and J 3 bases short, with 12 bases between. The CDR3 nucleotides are TGCGCCAGCAGCCAAGAATGGGTAGGGTACTACGAGCAGTACTTC. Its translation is CASSQEWVGYYEQYF.

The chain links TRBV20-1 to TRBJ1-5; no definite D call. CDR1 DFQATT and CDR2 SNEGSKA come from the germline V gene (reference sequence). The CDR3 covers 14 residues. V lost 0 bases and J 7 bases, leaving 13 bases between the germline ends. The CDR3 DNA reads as TGCAGTGCTAGAGATGGACCAGTCGCACAGCCCCAGCATTTT. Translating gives CSARDGPVAQPQHF.

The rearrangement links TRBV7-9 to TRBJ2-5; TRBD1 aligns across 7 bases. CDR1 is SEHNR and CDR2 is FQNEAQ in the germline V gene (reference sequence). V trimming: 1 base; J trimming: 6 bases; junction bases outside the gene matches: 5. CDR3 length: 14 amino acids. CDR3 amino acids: CASSLGGTEKTQYF. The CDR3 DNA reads TGTGCCAGCAGCTTAGGAGGGACAGAGAAGACCCAGTACTTC.

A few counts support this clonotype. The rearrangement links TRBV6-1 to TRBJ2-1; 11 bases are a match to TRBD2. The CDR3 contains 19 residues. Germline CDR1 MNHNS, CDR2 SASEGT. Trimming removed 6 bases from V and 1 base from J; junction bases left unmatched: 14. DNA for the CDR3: TGTGCCAGCAGGGCCGGACTAGCGGGTGGAGCCAGGTCCTACAATGAGCAGTTCTTC. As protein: CASRAGLAGGARSYNEQFF.